This T cell receptor beta chain comes out of a study of T cell responses to AZD1222 COVID-19 vaccine. Study details: Second-dose schedules of about 4 or about 12 weeks were combined. Study outcomes and limitations: Spike-wide vaccine-associated CD4 TCRs dominated at 160-218 and 743-854.

The assay was immunoSEQ multiplex PCR, and TCRdb's table has in-frame clones only and misses some. This table has around 140,000 clones, 85% to 95% appearing once. Trimming removed 3 bases at V and 1 base at J, with 9 bases between. The CDR3 covers 14 residues. CDR1 and CDR2 (germline): LNHDA, SQIVND (reference sequence). Turning to this clone: Its specificity is not known.

The TCR sequence derives from an adult in good health. The chain has TRBV19 and TRBJ2-5, with no clear D. Here the sequenced sample was peripheral blood, taken on day 0 of AZD1222 vaccination. The CDR3: CASSIVHVQETQYF. In nucleotides, the CDR3 is TGTGCCAGTAGTATCGTGCATGTCCAAGAGACCCAGTACTTC.